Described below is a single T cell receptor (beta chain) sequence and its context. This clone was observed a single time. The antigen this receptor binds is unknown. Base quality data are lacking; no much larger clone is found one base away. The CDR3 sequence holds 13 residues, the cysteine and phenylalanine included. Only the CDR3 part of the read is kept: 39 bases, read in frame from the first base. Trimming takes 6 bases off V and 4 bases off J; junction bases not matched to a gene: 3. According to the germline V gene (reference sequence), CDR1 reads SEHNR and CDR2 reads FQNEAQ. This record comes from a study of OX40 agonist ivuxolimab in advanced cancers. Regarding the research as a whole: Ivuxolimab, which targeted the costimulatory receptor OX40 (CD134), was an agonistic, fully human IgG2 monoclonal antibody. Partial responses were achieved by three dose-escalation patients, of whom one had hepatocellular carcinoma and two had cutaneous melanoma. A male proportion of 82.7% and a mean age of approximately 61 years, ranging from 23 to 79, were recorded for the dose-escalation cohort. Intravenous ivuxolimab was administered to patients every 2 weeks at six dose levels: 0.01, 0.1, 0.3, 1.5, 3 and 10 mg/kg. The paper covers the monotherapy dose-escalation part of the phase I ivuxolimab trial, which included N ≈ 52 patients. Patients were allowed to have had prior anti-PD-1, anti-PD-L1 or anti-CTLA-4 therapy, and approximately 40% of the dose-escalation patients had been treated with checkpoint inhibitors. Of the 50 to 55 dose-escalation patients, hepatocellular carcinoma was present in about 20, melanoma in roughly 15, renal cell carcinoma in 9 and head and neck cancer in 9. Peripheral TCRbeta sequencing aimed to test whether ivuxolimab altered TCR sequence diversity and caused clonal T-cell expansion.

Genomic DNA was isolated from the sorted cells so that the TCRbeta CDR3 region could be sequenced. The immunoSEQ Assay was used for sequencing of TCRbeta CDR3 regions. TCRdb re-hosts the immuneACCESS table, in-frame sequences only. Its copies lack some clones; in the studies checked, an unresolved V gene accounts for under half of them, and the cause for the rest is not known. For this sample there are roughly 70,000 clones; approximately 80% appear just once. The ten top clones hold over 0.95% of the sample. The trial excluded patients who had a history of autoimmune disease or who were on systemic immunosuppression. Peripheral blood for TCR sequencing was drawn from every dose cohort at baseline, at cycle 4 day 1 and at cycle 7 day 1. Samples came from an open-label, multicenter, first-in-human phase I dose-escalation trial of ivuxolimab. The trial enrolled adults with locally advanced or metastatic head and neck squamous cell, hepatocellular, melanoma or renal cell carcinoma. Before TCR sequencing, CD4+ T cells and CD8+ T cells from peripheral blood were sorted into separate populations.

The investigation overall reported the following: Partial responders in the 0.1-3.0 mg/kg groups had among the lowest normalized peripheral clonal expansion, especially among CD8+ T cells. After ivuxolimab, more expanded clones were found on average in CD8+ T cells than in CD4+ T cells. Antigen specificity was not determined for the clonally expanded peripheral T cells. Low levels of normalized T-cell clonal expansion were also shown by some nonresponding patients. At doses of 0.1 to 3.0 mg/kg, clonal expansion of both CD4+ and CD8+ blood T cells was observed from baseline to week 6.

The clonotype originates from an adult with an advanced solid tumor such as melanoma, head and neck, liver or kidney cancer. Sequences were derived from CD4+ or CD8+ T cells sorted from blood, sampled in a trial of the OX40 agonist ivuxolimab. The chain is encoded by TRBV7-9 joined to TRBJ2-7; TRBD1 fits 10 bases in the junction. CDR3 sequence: CASRPDRGYEQYF. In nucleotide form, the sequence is TGTGCCAGCAGACCGGACAGGGGGTACGAGCAGTACTTC.